The subject of this entry is one T cell receptor (beta chain). Its antigen remains unidentified. No per-base quality is available; no much larger clone lies one base away. The data stem from a study of blood T cell repertoires in COVID-19 (dated by TCRdb to about 2020). In the study overall: Samples covering the acute and convalescent phases of COVID-19 were provided by collaborators in the United States, Italy and Spain. Deeply sampled blood TCRbeta repertoires from subjects exposed to, actively infected with, or recovered from COVID-19 were included in the dataset. HLA class I and class II types, where available, came from metadata supplied by the sample provider rather than from assay-based typing. The repertoires were released in a freely available public database intended as a resource for research on the immune response to SARS-CoV-2. Sample metadata almost always included a de-identified subject ID, COVID-19 status, age in years and sex. The prospective study material was composed of cDNA or gDNA derived from T cells, B-cell-depleted T cells, or PBMCs. The samples were drawn from two sources: the first 160 participants of the ongoing ImmuneRACE study, and 1,254 subjects contributed by 6 global collaborators.

Spanning cysteine to phenylalanine, the CDR3 consists of 17 amino acids. Just CDR3 DNA is preserved here, 51 bases in frame from base 1. The germline V gene sets CDR1 to SGDLS and CDR2 to YYNGEE. V ends up 0 bases short and J 2 bases short, with an unmatched junction base count of 10. TCRbeta CDR3 regions were amplified from genomic DNA using the immunoSEQ Assay, a bias-controlled multiplex PCR. In the source study's methods: The number of nucleated cells in each sample was estimated from the amplification of reference gene primers within the assay. To quantify the absolute abundance of each unique TCRbeta CDR3 rearrangement, sequence reads were collapsed and filtered. For each sample, productive Simpson clonality was calculated by taking the square root of Simpson's diversity index across productive rearrangements. Drawn from immuneACCESS, this table holds only the in-frame rearrangements with V and J called that TCRdb kept. Clones are partly lost; checked studies trace under half to an unresolved V gene and leave the rest unexplained. Clonal size and the V and J genes are those of that table, whereas D and trimming came from the DNA. The sample has tens of thousands of clones on record, about 80% of them singletons. The ten largest clones represent around 27% of the sample.

Whole blood was collected in K2EDTA tubes by collaborating institutions according to the institutions' own protocols. For TCRbeta analysis, collaborators shipped samples in one of three forms: frozen whole blood, isolated PBMCs, or DNA extracted from either of those sample types. Beyond this particular receptor, the publication reports: How much clinical and demographic metadata was included differed by source and by participant, and the metadata was provided uncurated.

The V gene is TRBV9 and the J gene is TRBJ2-5, and 7 junctional nucleotides match TRBD1. Source material: peripheral blood. The TCR comes from a human donor in a cohort sampled during active COVID-19. Read as DNA, the sequence is TGTGCCAGCAGCGTAGGTGCGACAGGGCTTAAGCAAGAGACCCAGTACTTC. This yields the protein CASSVGATGLKQETQYF.